The 28 T cell receptor beta chains below all came from one sample that was sequenced in a study of T cells in Graves' hyperthyroidism and ophthalmopathy. RNA transcripts were the template for amplifying TCR beta CDR3 regions. The primer set for the first-round RT-PCR of the TCR CDR3 was HTBI. TCRdb re-derived calls from the multiplex PCR reads in MiXCR, one entry per CDR3 protein. The sample contains fewer than 550,000 distinct CDR3 sequences, around a sixth of which appear only once. Sequenced sample: blood. Every receptor here comes from a woman aged 18-35 years with Graves' hyperthyroidism.

The genes are TRBV6-1 and TRBJ2-3; D is perhaps TRBD2 (6 bases). Trimming pared 8 bases from V and 6 bases from J, leaving 15 bases between. Germline V gives CDR1 MNHNS, CDR2 SASEGT. This CDR3 spans 13 amino acids. CDR3 DNA: TGTGCCAGCGGAACCGGGACTCCGGATACGCAGTATTTT. It codes for CASGTGTPDTQYF.

The sample holds many counts of this clonotype. The J gene is TRBJ2-3, the V gene TRBV5-1; D ambiguous. Germline V gene data show CDR1 as SGHRS and CDR2 as YFSETQ. The CDR3 length is 13 residues. Trimming took off 1 base at V and 6 bases at J, with 9 bases between the two ends. Here the CDR3 DNA reads TGCGCCAGCAGCTTGTATGTTGAGGATACGCAGTATTTT. Its translation: CASSLYVEDTQYF.

This clonotype has at least ten counts. This chain connects TRBV7-2 to TRBJ2-2, with D unclear. Trimming took 0 bases from V and 2 from J, leaving 10 bases between them. CDR1 and CDR2 from the germline V gene are SGHTA and FQGNSA. The CDR3 length is 16 residues. The CDR3 nucleotides are TGTGCCAGCAGCTTAGCGCCCGGGTATAACACCGGGGAGCTGTTTTTT. Amino acid sequence: CASSLAPGYNTGELFF.

This clonotype appeared many times. The chain links TRBV12-3 or TRBV12-4 to TRBJ2-1; D perhaps matches TRBD2 (6 bases). This CDR3 has 14 amino acids. The ends were cut back, 6 bases at V and 7 bases at J, with 16 bases in the middle. CDR3 sequence (DNA): TGTGCCAGCAGCGGGGATTTTCGGGGGAATGAGCAGTTCTTC. It yields the protein CASSGDFRGNEQFF.

The sample holds a few counts of this clonotype. The J gene is TRBJ2-5, the V gene TRBV9, with 9 positions matching TRBD2. This CDR3 is built from 17 residues. Germline V gene lookup returns CDR1 SGDLS and CDR2 YYNGEE. With 5 bases clipped from V and 2 bases from J, the junction kept 13 bases outside the gene matches. This CDR3 is CASSPAGQLAGQETQYF. CDR3 in DNA: TGTGCCAGCAGTCCTGCCGGCCAGCTAGCGGGGCAAGAGACCCAGTACTTC.

Many counts were recorded for this clonotype. J is TRBJ2-4 and V is TRBV20-1, with D perhaps assigned TRBD1 or TRBD2 (5 bases each). CDR3 size: 15 residues. Per the germline V gene, CDR1 is DFQATT and CDR2 is SNEGSKA (reference sequence). The V gene lost 3 bases and the J gene lost 3 bases, with 15 bases spanning the gap. CDR3 bases: TGCAGTGCTAGGGCAGGGAGTGGTTACAAAAACATTCAGTACTTC. It translates to CSARAGSGYKNIQYF.

This clonotype has at least ten counts. V gene TRBV20-1 combines with J gene TRBJ2-5; no clear D. The CDR3 loop spans 12 amino acids. Per the germline V gene, CDR1 is DFQATT and CDR2 is SNEGSKA (reference sequence). With 3 bases removed from V and 5 bases from J, the gap between germline ends came to 10 bases. This CDR3 reads CSARSGPETQYF. For the CDR3, the DNA is TGCAGTGCTAGGTCGGGCCCGGAGACCCAGTACTTC.

This rearrangement joins TRBV9 to TRBJ2-5, with 8 bases that match TRBD2. The CDR3 length is 16 residues. Germline CDR1 SGDLS, CDR2 YYNGEE. The V and J ends lost 4 bases and 4 bases, in that order; junction bases with no gene match: 12. CDR3 in amino acids: CASSPPGGGRRETQYF. CDR3 in DNA: TGTGCCAGCAGCCCACCGGGGGGGGGGCGGCGAGAGACCCAGTACTTC.

This clonotype was found many times. The chain couples TRBV19 to TRBJ1-5; D may be TRBD1 (5 bases). The CDR3 is 15 amino acids. The V end was cut by 6 bases, the J end by 4 bases, with 16 bases between. The germline CDR1 and CDR2 sequences are LNHDA and SQIVND (reference sequence). This chain's CDR3 is CASSTRRGGNQPQHF. CDR3 bases: TGTGCCAGTAGCACTCGGCGCGGGGGGAATCAGCCCCAGCATTTT.

This clonotype has ten or more counts. The chain is built from TRBV3-1 and TRBJ1-4, with a weak D call TRBD1 (6 bases). The CDR3 sequence is 13 residues long. In germline, CDR1 is LGHDT, CDR2 YNNKEL (reference sequence). Trimming stripped 1 base from V and 14 bases from J, with 14 bases between. The CDR3 coding sequence is TGTGCCAGCAGCCAAGGTGGGGGCAGGCTCCTGTTTTTT. It yields the protein CASSQGGGRLLFF.

This clonotype was detected many times. The rearrangement uses TRBV20-1 and TRBJ1-5, with D uncertain. Trimming took 3 bases from V and 6 from J, leaving 15 bases between them. Per the germline V gene, CDR1 is DFQATT and CDR2 is SNEGSKA (reference sequence). The CDR3 is made up of 14 amino acids. DNA for the CDR3: TGCAGTGCTAGGCGCCCCGAGGGTACTCAGCCCCAGCATTTT. This translates into CSARRPEGTQPQHF.

This clonotype turned up a few times. The chain uses TRBV10-2 and TRBJ1-5; TRBD1 matches 8 bases. CDR1 WSHSY and CDR2 SAAADI come from the germline V gene. The CDR3 length is 14 residues. The junction had 5 bases not matched to a gene; V was cut back by 8 bases and J by 2 bases. The DNA of the CDR3 is TGCGCCAGCTCAAAGGACAGGGGCAATCAGCCCCAGCATTTT. It specifies CASSKDRGNQPQHF.

In its sample, this clonotype was seen once. A clone one base away is much larger, so this may be a read error. The chain couples TRBV10-3 to TRBJ2-7; possibly TRBD2 for D (5 bases). CDR1 and CDR2 (germline): ENHRY, SYGVKD. This CDR3 has 13 residues. In nucleotides, the CDR3 is TGTGCCATCCGATCGGGGAGAGGGTTCGAGCGGTACTTC. Translation: CAIRSGRGFERYF.

This clonotype was seen at least ten times. The chain recombines TRBV28 with TRBJ2-5; a possible D gene is TRBD2 (6 bases). V shed 3 bases and J shed 9 bases, with 17 bases lying between them. The length of the CDR3 is 14 residues. The germline V gene has CDR1 MDHEN and CDR2 SYDVKM. The CDR3 here is CASSFFSPSGAQYF. The CDR3 nucleotides are TGTGCCAGCAGTTTTTTTTCTCCATCGGGAGCCCAGTACTTC.

Ten or more counts support this clonotype. V gene TRBV19 combines with J gene TRBJ1-5, with TRBD1 matching over 7 bases. After removal of 4 bases from V and 7 bases from J, the junction contained 10 bases not matched to a gene. The CDR3 length is 15 residues. Germline CDR1 LNHDA, CDR2 SQIVND (reference sequence). The CDR3 is CASSRGTVGSQPQHF. CDR3 DNA: TGTGCCAGTAGTAGAGGGACAGTAGGGTCGCAGCCCCAGCATTTT.

DNA for the CDR3: TGTGCCAGCAGCCGGGACAGGGGTATCGGGGAGCTGTTTTTT. It translates to CASSRDRGIGELFF. The chain is built from TRBV7-9 and TRBJ2-2, with 10 bases fitting TRBD1. CDR3 length: 14 residues. From germline, CDR1 is SEHNR and CDR2 FQNEAQ (reference sequence). Germline trimming cut 5 bases from V and 7 bases from J; bases unmatched to any gene: 4.

At least ten counts were recorded for this clonotype. The chain links TRBV5-1 to TRBJ2-7; TRBD1 matches at 8 bases. The CDR3 totals 15 residues. The trim removed 4 bases at V and 2 bases at J, leaving 8 bases unmatched. CDR1 is SGHRS, CDR2 YFSETQ, per germline. CDR3 sequence reads: CASSQTQTGAYEQYF. The DNA of the CDR3 is TGCGCCAGCAGCCAAACGCAGACAGGGGCCTACGAGCAGTACTTC.

The chain uses TRBV7-8 and TRBJ1-3; no definite D call. The CDR3 has 12 residues. Between the trimmed V and J ends, which lost 5 bases and 4 bases, there was a span of 6 bases. Germline V gives CDR1 SGHVS, CDR2 FQNEAQ. DNA of the CDR3: TGTGCCAGCAGCGTGAGAGGAAACACCATATATTTT. This translates into CASSVRGNTIYF.

This clonotype was picked up a small number of times. V gene TRBV12-5 combines with J gene TRBJ2-5, with 7 bases that match TRBD2. Looked up from germline, CDR1 is LGHNT and CDR2 is FRNRAP. V trimming: 3 bases; J trimming: 3 bases; junction bases outside the gene matches: 4. The CDR3 totals 14 residues. CDR3 region: CASGFGGVEETQYF. CDR3 bases: TGTGCTAGTGGTTTTGGGGGGGTGGAAGAGACCCAGTACTTC.

With regard to this clonotype: An end of the junction differs from the germline gene, which may be a read error. The chain recombines TRBV10-3 with TRBJ1-2; 12 bases align to TRBD1. The CDR3 is made up of 17 amino acids. In germline, CDR1 is ENHRY, CDR2 SYGVKD. CDR3 nucleotides: TGTGCCAGCAGTTACTCTACCGGGACAGGGGGCAGACTCGGCTACACCTTC. Protein product: CASSYSTGTGGRLGYTF.

The chain links TRBV5-1 to TRBJ2-5; 7 positions agree with TRBD1. The CDR3 totals 15 residues. CDR1 is SGHRS, CDR2 YFSETQ, per germline. V dropped 5 bases and J dropped 5; count of bases not matched to a gene: 12. Written as DNA, the CDR3 is TGCGCCAGCAGTTTGCCGGAAGGGGGCAGGGAGACCCAGTACTTC. This encodes CASSLPEGGRETQYF.

This clonotype was detected ten times or more. The gene calls are TRBV6-1 and TRBJ2-5; a possible D gene is TRBD1 (6 bases). Trimming stripped 6 bases from V and 4 bases from J, with 12 bases between. The CDR3 is 13 amino acids. The germline gives CDR1 MNHNS, CDR2 SASEGT. The CDR3 sequence: CASRYREGETQYF. CDR3 sequence (DNA): TGTGCCAGCAGGTACAGGGAAGGAGAGACCCAGTACTTC.

The gene calls are TRBV14 and TRBJ2-3; 7 bases are shared with TRBD2. The CDR3 covers 16 residues. Germline values: CDR1 SGHDN, CDR2 FVKESK. The V and J ends lost 2 bases and 5 bases, in that order; junction bases with no gene match: 10. CDR3 DNA: TGTGCCAGCAGCCAATTGCGGGAGTACGTGGGAGATACGCAGTATTTT. It codes for CASSQLREYVGDTQYF.

The chain carries TRBV4-2 and TRBJ2-3, with D possibly being TRBD2 (5 bases). The CDR3 is made up of 15 amino acids. Trimming pared 5 bases from V and 3 bases from J, leaving 15 bases between. CDR1 is LGHNA and CDR2 is YNFKEQ in the germline V gene. CDR3 sequence: CASSENWTPTDTQYF. In DNA, the CDR3 is TGTGCCAGCAGCGAAAACTGGACTCCTACAGATACGCAGTATTTT.

Ten or more counts support this clonotype. V and J are TRBV7-8 and TRBJ1-5; D call uncertain. CDR3 size: 16 residues. Germline lookup yields CDR1 SGHVS and CDR2 FQNEAQ. The V end was cut by 5 bases, the J end by 5 bases, with 19 bases between. The CDR3 coding sequence is TGTGCCAGCAGCCCCTTGACCCTCCCAGCCGATCAGCCCCAGCATTTT. Protein product: CASSPLTLPADQPQHF.

This clonotype was seen ten or more times. V gene TRBV6-9 combines with J gene TRBJ1-1, with TRBD1 as a possible D gene (6 bases). The CDR3 consists of 14 residues. V shed 8 bases and J shed 0 bases, with 13 bases lying between them. CDR1 is MNHGY, CDR2 SVAAGI, per germline. The CDR3 DNA reads as TGTGCCAGCGTCCAGGGGCGAATGAACACTGAAGCTTTCTTT. Amino acids: CASVQGRMNTEAFF.

As concerns this clonotype: Since a much larger clone is just one base distant, this may be a read error. The chain carries TRBV6-1 and TRBJ1-1, with no clear D. Per germline, CDR1 MNHNS and CDR2 SASEGT. Trimming removed 7 bases from V and 0 bases from J, with 12 bases in between. CDR3 length: 14 residues. CDR3 DNA sequence: TGTGCCAGCACGGACGTTCTCATGAACACTGAAGCTTTCTTT. As protein: CASTDVLMNTEAFF.

This clonotype was counted only a few times. The genes are TRBV5-1 and TRBJ2-7; 7 nucleotides match TRBD2. V gave up 3 bases and J gave up 7 bases; unmatched junction bases: 13. This CDR3 contains 15 residues. Germline-derived CDR1 and CDR2 are SGHRS and YFSETQ. The CDR3 DNA is TGCGCCAGCAGCTCAAACGGAGGGAGGGCGGGAGAGCAGTACTTC. Translation gives CASSSNGGRAGEQYF.